The 15 T cell receptor beta chains reported below all come from one sample, sequenced in a study of shared clonotypes between healthy human individuals. Libraries were prepared by immunoSEQ multiplex PCR; TCRdb keeps only in-frame clonotypes and omits some of them. This sample has hundreds of thousands of clones, with around 77% found just once. Sequenced sample: PBMCs. Receptors originate from a woman aged 40 to 50 in good health. Some clones in this sample may be carry-over from other donors' samples.

This clone was detected ten times or more. The chain uses TRBV15 and TRBJ1-2; TRBD1 aligns across 9 bases. V lost 1 base to trimming and J lost 2 bases; unmatched junction nucleotides: 2. Per germline, CDR1 LNHNV and CDR2 YYDKDF (reference sequence). The CDR3 is 15 residues long. CDR3 loop: CATSRATGGNYGYTF. CDR3 nucleotides: TGTGCCACCAGCAGAGCGACAGGGGGAAACTATGGCTACACCTTC.

As concerns this clone: Since a far larger clone is one base different, this is likely a read error. V and J are TRBV28 and TRBJ2-6, with D possibly matching TRBD1 (6 bases). The CDR3 sequence is 16 residues long. Germline V lookup: CDR1 MDHEN, CDR2 SYDVKM. The CDR3 region is CASSSGQLDGANALTF. Written as DNA, the CDR3 is TGTGCCAGCAGTTCCGGACAGTTAGATGGGGCCAACGCCCTGACTTTC.

V and J are TRBV7-3 and TRBJ2-2, with D possibly matching TRBD1 (6 bases). Trimming pared 5 bases from V and 1 base from J, leaving 11 bases between. From germline, CDR1 is SGHTA and CDR2 FQGTGA. This CDR3 is built from 15 residues. The CDR3 protein is CASSQQGGNTGELFF. The CDR3 bases are TGTGCCAGCAGCCAACAGGGTGGGAACACCGGGGAGCTGTTTTTT.

The chain employs TRBV14 and TRBJ2-7; 9 bases map to TRBD1. With V trimmed by 3 bases and J by 4 bases, 4 bases remained unmatched. Germline CDR1 SGHDN, CDR2 FVKESK. The CDR3 is 14 residues long. The CDR3 sequence: CASSHETGGYEQYF. The CDR3 nucleotides read TGTGCCAGCAGCCACGAGACAGGGGGATACGAGCAGTACTTC.

Points on this clone: The sample holds other DNA sequences that translate to the same CDR3. V is TRBV5-1 and J is TRBJ2-1; a weak D match, TRBD2 (6 bases). The CDR3 is 16 amino acids. V lost 0 bases, J lost 0 bases, and 10 bases lay in between. Per germline, CDR1 SGHRS and CDR2 YFSETQ. The CDR3 is CASSLGAGSSYNEQFF. DNA for the CDR3: TGCGCCAGCAGCTTGGGGGCGGGAAGCTCCTACAATGAGCAGTTCTTC.

Notes on this clone: This sequence may be a read error, since a much larger clone differs from it by one base. The chain has TRBV11-3 and TRBJ2-3; 7 nucleotides agree with TRBD1. The germline CDR1 and CDR2 sequences are SGHNT and YENEEA. The V segment lost 0 bases and the J segment 3 bases; nucleotides outside the gene matches: 3. The CDR3 is 15 residues long. This CDR3 reads CASSLEARGTDTQYF. The CDR3 DNA reads TGTGCCAGCAGCTTAGAGGCCAGGGGGACAGATACGCAGTATTTT. Combining the CDR3 with reference TRBV11-3 and TRBJ2-3 gives the whole variable domain EAGVVQSPRYKIIEKKQPVAFWCNPISGHNTLYWYLQNLGQGPELLIRYENEEAVDDSQLPKDRFSAERLKGVDSTLKIQPAELGDSAVYLCASSLEARGTDTQYFGPGTRLTVL.

The rearrangement links TRBV5-1 to TRBJ2-3; 9 bases align to TRBD2. The junction had 10 bases not matched to a gene; V was cut back by 4 bases and J by 4 bases. There are 16 residues in the CDR3. In germline, CDR1 is SGHRS, CDR2 YFSETQ. In nucleotides, the CDR3 is TGCGCCAGCAGCGCACAACCGGGACTAGCCGCAGATACGCAGTATTTT. As protein: CASSAQPGLAADTQYF. Using reference TRBV5-1 and TRBJ2-3 for the parts outside the CDR3, the full variable domain is KAGVTQTPRYLIKTRGQQVTLSCSPISGHRSVSWYQQTPGQGLQFLFEYFSETQRNKGNFPGRFSGRQFSNSRSEMNVSTLELGDSALYLCASSAQPGLAADTQYFGPGTRLTVL.

As concerns this clone: Additional DNA sequences in this sample encode the identical CDR3. The CDR3 nucleotides read TGTGCCAGCAGCGTAGCCCTAGATACGCAGTATTTT. Protein sequence: CASSVALDTQYF. This chain links TRBV9 with TRBJ2-3; D is unresolved. Germline CDR1 is SGDLS and CDR2 is YYNGEE. This CDR3 spans 12 amino acids. The V end was cut by 0 bases, the J end by 5 bases, with 4 bases between. The full variable domain, in which reference TRBV9 and TRBJ2-3 provide the parts outside the CDR3, is DSGVTQTPKHLITATGQRVTLRCSPRSGDLSVYWYQQSLDQGLQFLIQYYNGEERAKGNILERFSAQQFPDLHSELNLSSLELGDSALYFCASSVALDTQYFGPGTRLTVL.

The chain employs TRBV7-6 and TRBJ2-7, with 10 bases fitting TRBD1. Trimming at V came to 4 bases and at J to 6 bases, leaving 12 bases not matched to a gene. Germline CDR1 SGHVS, CDR2 FNYEAQ. The CDR3 is made up of 16 amino acids. The DNA of the CDR3 is TGTGCCAGCAGCTGGGGGCCCCGAGACAGGGGGCGCGAGCAGTACTTC. Its protein is CASSWGPRDRGREQYF.

The gene calls are TRBV15 and TRBJ2-7; the match to TRBD2 covers 12 bases. CDR1 and CDR2 from the germline V gene are LNHNV and YYDKDF (reference sequence). After removal of 0 bases from V and 4 bases from J, the junction contained 4 bases not matched to a gene. The CDR3 spans 16 residues. CDR3 DNA sequence: TGTGCCACCAGCAGAGATCTGACTAGCGGGAGTTACGAGCAGTACTTC. It codes for CATSRDLTSGSYEQYF.

The gene calls are TRBV7-8 and TRBJ1-4; 10 bases align to TRBD1. Germline assignment: CDR1 SGHVS and CDR2 FQNEAQ. CDR3 length: 14 amino acids. The junction had 2 bases not matched to a gene; V was cut back by 0 bases and J by 10 bases. The CDR3 sequence is CASSLAGQGGKLFF. In nucleotides, the CDR3 is TGTGCCAGCAGCTTAGCCGGACAGGGGGGAAAACTGTTTTTT.

This chain connects TRBV29-1 to TRBJ2-5; 11 bases agree with TRBD2. After removal of 7 bases from V and 0 bases from J, the junction contained 7 bases not matched to a gene. The length of the CDR3 is 15 residues. Per germline, CDR1 SQVTM and CDR2 ANQGSEA. CDR3 sequence reads: CSAEGLAVHQETQYF. The DNA of the CDR3 is TGCAGCGCGGAGGGACTAGCGGTACACCAAGAGACCCAGTACTTC. The variable domain in full, completed from reference TRBV29-1 and TRBJ2-5, reads SAVISQKPSRDICQRGTSLTIQCQVDSQVTMMFWYRQQPGQSLTLIATANQGSEATYESGFVIDKFPISRPNLTFSTLTVSNMSPEDSSIYLCSAEGLAVHQETQYFGPGTRLLVL.

Points on this clone: A read error likely explains this, since a far larger clone differs by one base. The chain links TRBV28 to TRBJ2-2; TRBD2 aligns across 10 bases. The trim removed 8 bases at V and 9 bases at J, leaving 9 bases unmatched. CDR3 length: 14 amino acids. Per the germline V gene, CDR1 is MDHEN and CDR2 is SYDVKM. Written as DNA, the CDR3 is TGTGCCAGCTGGGCTAGCGGGAGTGGCAGGGAGCTGTTTTTT. This sequence encodes CASWASGSGRELFF.

The chain carries TRBV6-5 and TRBJ2-1; D may be TRBD1 or TRBD2 (5 bases each). This CDR3 region has 14 residues. Between the trimmed V and J ends, which lost 6 bases and 4 bases, there was a span of 13 bases. The germline CDR1 and CDR2 sequences are MNHEY and SVGAGI. The DNA for the CDR3 is TGTGCCAGCAGCCAGAGGGGTTATTACAATGAGCAGTTCTTC. Encoded protein: CASSQRGYYNEQFF.

Regarding this clone: Only one base separates this from a far larger clonotype, so it likely reflects a read error. V usage is TRBV30 and J usage is TRBJ2-5; D is undetermined. Germline V gene data show CDR1 as GTSNPN and CDR2 as SVGIG (reference sequence). The CDR3 spans 12 residues. In nucleotides, the CDR3 is TGTGCCTGGAGAACGGACCAAGTGACCCAGTACTTC. It yields the protein CAWRTDQVTQYF.